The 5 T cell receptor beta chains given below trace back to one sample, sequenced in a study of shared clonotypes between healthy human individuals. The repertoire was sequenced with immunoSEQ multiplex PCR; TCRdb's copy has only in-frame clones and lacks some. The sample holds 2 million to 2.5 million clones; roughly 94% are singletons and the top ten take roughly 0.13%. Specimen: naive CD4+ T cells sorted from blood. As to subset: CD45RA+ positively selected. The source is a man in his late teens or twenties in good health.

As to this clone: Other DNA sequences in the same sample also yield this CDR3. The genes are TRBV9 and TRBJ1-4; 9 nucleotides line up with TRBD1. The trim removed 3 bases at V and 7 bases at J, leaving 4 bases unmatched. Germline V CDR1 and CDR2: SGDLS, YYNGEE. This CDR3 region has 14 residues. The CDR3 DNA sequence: TGTGCCAGCAGCGAAACAGGGGGCGGTGAAAAACTGTTTTTT. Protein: CASSETGGGEKLFF.

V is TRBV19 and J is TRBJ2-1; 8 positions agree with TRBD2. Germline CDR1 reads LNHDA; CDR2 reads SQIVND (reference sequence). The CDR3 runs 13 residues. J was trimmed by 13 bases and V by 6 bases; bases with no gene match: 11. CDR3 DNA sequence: TGTGCCAGTAGGCCCGGGACTAGATTCGACCAGTTCTTC. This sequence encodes CASRPGTRFDQFF. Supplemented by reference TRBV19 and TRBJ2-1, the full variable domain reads DGGITQSPKYLFRKEGQNVTLSCEQNLNHDAMYWYRQDPGQGLRLIYYSQIVNDFQKGDIAEGYSVSREKKESFPLTVTSAQKNPTAFYLCASRPGTRFDQFFGPGTRLTVL.

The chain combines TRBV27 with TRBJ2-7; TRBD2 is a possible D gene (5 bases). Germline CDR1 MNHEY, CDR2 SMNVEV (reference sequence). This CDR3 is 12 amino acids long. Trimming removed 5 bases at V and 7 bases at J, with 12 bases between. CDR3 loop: CASSRTTGEQYF. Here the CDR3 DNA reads TGTGCCAGCAGTCGGACCACGGGGGAGCAGTACTTC.

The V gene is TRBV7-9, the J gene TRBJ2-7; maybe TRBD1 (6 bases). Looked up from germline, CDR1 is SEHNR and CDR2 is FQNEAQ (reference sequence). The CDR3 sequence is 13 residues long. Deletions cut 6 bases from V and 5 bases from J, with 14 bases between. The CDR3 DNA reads TGTGCCAGCAGGGTAGGGGGTGGCGACGAGCAGTACTTC. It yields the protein CASRVGGGDEQYF.

For the CDR3, the DNA is TGCAGTGCCCCCGACGGCAATGGCTACACCTTC. It is translated as CSAPDGNGYTF. The chain combines TRBV20-1 with TRBJ1-2; no clear D. Germline V CDR1 and CDR2: DFQATT, SNEGSKA (reference sequence). The CDR3 contains 11 residues. The V end was cut by 6 bases, the J end by 6 bases, with 11 bases between.